This T cell receptor beta chain was retrieved from a study of OX40 agonist ivuxolimab in advanced cancers. Study background: Each dose-escalation patient presented with hepatocellular carcinoma, melanoma, renal cell or head and neck cancer.

On this clone itself: The antigen is unknown.

Measured with immunoSEQ multiplex PCR; TCRdb has only the in-frame clones, and not every one. The profile shows 65,000 to 90,000 clones, approximately 83% of them singletons. Regarding the study as a whole: No antigen was identified for the clonally expanded peripheral T cells. CD4+ T cells averaged fewer expanded clones than CD8+ T cells.

The CDR3 extends over 15 amino acids. Trimming took 2 bases from V and 8 from J; bases not matched to a gene: 12. Germline V CDR1 and CDR2: SGHDT, YYEEEE. The sequencing used CD4+ or CD8+ T cells sorted from blood, collected in a trial of the OX40 agonist ivuxolimab. The clonotype was recovered from an adult with an advanced solid tumor such as melanoma, head and neck, liver or kidney cancer. The rearrangement links TRBV5-6 to TRBJ1-2; 7 bases are a match to TRBD1. This chain's CDR3 is CASSLAGTEGEGYTF. The CDR3 region has the DNA TGTGCCAGCAGCTTAGCCGGGACAGAGGGGGAAGGCTACACCTTC.